These T cell receptor beta chains were read from a single sample in a study of shared clonotypes between healthy human individuals. Clones were sequenced by immunoSEQ multiplex PCR, and TCRdb holds only the in-frame ones, with some missing. Among around 1.4 million clones listed, around 98.5% were seen once. The sequencing input was naive CD4+ T cells sorted from blood. These TCRs come from a young man in good health. Both conserved end residues are part of each CDR3. Each record gives: J gene, V gene, clone size, D gene, CDR3 DNA, CDR3 protein. The D gene is left open where the match is weak. Size tells how often a clone was seen (once, few, many) or the class of an expanded clone, and some rows leave it out.

TRBJ1-1 TRBV9 NA NA TGTGCCAGCAGCGTAGGGGGACAAGTGAACACTGAAGCTTTCTTT CASSVGGQVNTEAFF
TRBJ2-7 TRBV7-3 NA TRBD2 TGTGCCAGCAGCTTAACGGGGACTAGCGGCTCCTACGAGCAGTACTTC CASSLTGTSGSYEQYF
TRBJ2-1 TRBV27 NA TRBD2 TGTGCCAGCAGTTTGGGACTAACTTACAATGAGCAGTTCTTC CASSLGLTYNEQFF
TRBJ2-1 TRBV19 NA TRBD2 TGTGCCAGTAGTACCGCGTCGGGACTAGCGGCCAATAGGTACAATGAGCAGTTCTTC CASSTASGLAANRYNEQFF
TRBJ2-3 TRBV7-3 NA TRBD2 TGTGCCAGCAGTAGCGGGATAGGGAGTAGGACAGATACGCAGTATTTT CASSSGIGSRTDTQYF
TRBJ2-7 TRBV7-9 NA NA TGTGCCAGCAGCTTAGGGAGCCATGAGGGCAATAAGCAGTACTTC CASSLGSHEGNKQYF
TRBJ2-2 TRBV19 NA NA TGTGCCAGTAGTATGCTACACGATACCACCGGGGAGCTGTTTTTT CASSMLHDTTGELFF
TRBJ2-6 TRBV7-9 NA TRBD2 TGTGCCAGCAGCCGTGGACTAGCGGGTAGCACTGGGGCCAACGTCCTGACTTTC CASSRGLAGSTGANVLTF
TRBJ2-3 TRBV7-8 NA TRBD2 TGTGCCAGCAGCCCACCGAACCGGGAGGACCCGGGGATAGGTACGCAGTATTTT CASSPPNREDPGIGTQYF
TRBJ1-1 TRBV5-1 NA TRBD1 TGCGCCAGCAGCCCAGGGACAGGAGGGGGGTACACTGAAGCTTTCTTT CASSPGTGGGYTEAFF
TRBJ1-5 TRBV19 few NA TGTGCCAGTACCGTAAGAGGCAATCAGCCCCAGCATTTT CASTVRGNQPQHF
TRBJ2-6 TRBV5-1 once NA TGCGCCAGCAGCTTGGTAGGTCAGGGATCTGGGGCCAACGTCCTGACTTTC CASSLVGQGSGANVLTF
TRBJ2-7 TRBV5-6 once TRBD1 TGTGCCAGCAGCTTGGACAGGGGCCACGAGCAGTACTTC CASSLDRGHEQYF
TRBJ1-5 TRBV28 NA TRBD1 TGTGCCAGCAGTTCCCCGACAGGGGTCAATCAGCCCCAGCATTTT CASSSPTGVNQPQHF
TRBJ2-2 TRBV7-7 NA TRBD2 TGTGCTAGCAGCCCGGGAGGGCCCACCGGGGAGCTGTTTTTT CASSPGGPTGELFF
TRBJ1-5 TRBV6-6 NA NA TGTGCCAGCAGGCCCCAGGGAGGCGAGAATCAGCCCCAGCATTTT CASRPQGGENQPQHF
TRBJ2-7 TRBV5-1 NA NA TGCGCCAGCAGCGTCGGGGCTGGCTACGAGCAGTACTTC CASSVGAGYEQYF
TRBJ2-7 TRBV7-9 NA TRBD1 TGTGCCAGCAGCAATCCGACCGGGACAGGGGTATACGAGCAGTACTTC CASSNPTGTGVYEQYF
TRBJ2-5 TRBV11-2 NA NA TGTGCCAGCAGCGAGTACAGGGAGCAAGAGACCCAGTACTTC CASSEYREQETQYF
TRBJ2-7 TRBV10-3 NA NA TGTGCCATCAGTGAGTCCGCATCGTTGGGCTACGAGCAGTACTTC CAISESASLGYEQYF
TRBJ2-7 TRBV19 NA NA TGTGCCAGTAGTCTAGGAGGGTCCAACTACGAGCAGTACTTC CASSLGGSNYEQYF
TRBJ2-1 TRBV19 NA TRBD1 TGTGCCAGTAGGACGGGACAGAACTCCTACAATGAGCAGTTCTTC CASRTGQNSYNEQFF
TRBJ1-3 TRBV6-1 NA NA TGTGCCAGCAGCGACGAGACAGACGGAAACACCATATATTTT CASSDETDGNTIYF
TRBJ2-7 TRBV28 NA TRBD2 TGTGCCAGCAGTTTATCGGGACTAGCGGGAAAAGGCGAGCAGTACTTC CASSLSGLAGKGEQYF
TRBJ2-7 TRBV5-4 NA TRBD1 TGTGCCAGCAGCTTGACAGGGGTTTCCTACGAGCAGTACTTC CASSLTGVSYEQYF
TRBJ2-7 TRBV11-3 once TRBD2 TGTGCCAGCAGCATTAGCGGGAGGACCCACGAGCAGTACTTC CASSISGRTHEQYF
TRBJ2-3 TRBV7-2 NA NA TGTGCCTTAAGGGGCGGGCCTAGCACAGATACGCAGTATTTT CALRGGPSTDTQYF
TRBJ2-1 TRBV5-1 NA TRBD2 TGCGCCAGCAGCTGGGGACTAGCGGACATTAATGAGCAGTTCTTC CASSWGLADINEQFF
TRBJ2-5 TRBV2 NA NA TGTGCCAGCAGCTTGACTAGGGTAGCAGCGGAGACCCAGTACTTC CASSLTRVAAETQYF
TRBJ2-2 TRBV5-6 NA NA TGTGCCAGCAGCTTAGTCGGGGGATTGAACACCGGGGAGCTGTTTTTT CASSLVGGLNTGELFF
TRBJ2-7 TRBV15 NA TRBD1 TGTGCCACCAGCTCTTGGGGGACAGAGAACGCCGAGCAGTACTTC CATSSWGTENAEQYF
TRBJ2-7 TRBV5-4 NA NA TGTGCCAGCAGCTCTAGTGTCGGTGGGAACGAGCAGTACTTC CASSSSVGGNEQYF
TRBJ1-2 TRBV2 NA NA TGTGCCAGCAGTGAAGAAGGGACACGAATCTATGGCTACACCTTC CASSEEGTRIYGYTF
TRBJ2-1 TRBV5-1 NA TRBD2 TGCGCCAGCAGAAGAGGAACGAGCGGGAGTCTTATGTATGAGCAGTTCTTC CASRRGTSGSLMYEQFF
TRBJ2-2 TRBV18 NA TRBD2 TGTGCCAGCTCACCCCCAAAGCGGGAGAACACCGGGGAGCTGTTTTTT CASSPPKRENTGELFF
TRBJ2-1 TRBV5-6 NA NA TGTGCCAGCAGCTTGACTGCGGGGGCCCCCTACAATGAGCAGTTCTTC CASSLTAGAPYNEQFF
TRBJ2-7 TRBV5-1 NA NA TGCGCCAGCAGCTTGGAATGGGAGAGCTACGAGCAGTACTTC CASSLEWESYEQYF